One TCR beta chain is described in this entry. Its antigen remains unidentified. This entry belongs to a study of OX40 agonist ivuxolimab in advanced cancers. About the research overall: Patients received the agonistic anti-OX40 (CD134) antibody ivuxolimab. Study results and limitations: Nonresponders included some who also had low normalized T-cell clonal expansion. Partial responders at 0.1-3.0 mg/kg had among the lowest clonal expansion. Among T cells, CD8+ cells averaged more expanded clones than CD4+ cells.

Clones were read by immunoSEQ multiplex PCR, and TCRdb kept only the in-frame ones, dropping some. This table holds 49,000 or so clones, 70% to 90% found once. The V gene end was trimmed by 6 bases and the J gene end by 2 bases; junction bases not matched to a gene: 6. This CDR3 contains 14 residues. CDR1 and CDR2 from the germline V gene are MDHEN and SYDVKM. This sample comprised CD4+ or CD8+ T cells sorted from blood, obtained in a trial of the OX40 agonist ivuxolimab. The source is an adult with an advanced solid tumor such as melanoma, head and neck, liver or kidney cancer. This rearrangement joins TRBV28 to TRBJ2-7; TRBD1 matches 8 bases. CDR3 in DNA: TGTGCCAGCAGAACTAGGACAGGGACCTACGAGCAGTACTTC. It codes for CASRTRTGTYEQYF.